This is a list of T cell receptor beta chains from one sample in a study of OX40 agonist ivuxolimab in advanced cancers. Data came from immunoSEQ multiplex PCR; TCRdb stores just in-frame clones and leaves some out. The data show 81,000 or so clones, 91% seen once. Specimen: CD4+ or CD8+ T cells sorted from blood, collected in a trial of the OX40 agonist ivuxolimab. All receptors derive from an adult with an advanced solid tumor such as melanoma, head and neck, liver or kidney cancer. CDR3s include the opening cysteine and the closing phenylalanine or tryptophan. The D gene is left open where the match is weak. Clone size is given for some rows only: seen once, a few or many times, or a class if the clone is expanded.

V gene,clone size,J gene,D gene,CDR3 protein,CDR3 DNA
TRBV6-4,NA,TRBJ2-1,TRBD1,CASSDSTGNYNEQFF,TGTGCCAGCAGTGACTCGACAGGGAATTACAATGAGCAGTTCTTC
TRBV7-2,once,TRBJ2-1,NA,CASSLGGSNEQFF,TGTGCCAGCAGCTTAGGCGGATCCAATGAGCAGTTCTTC
TRBV28,NA,TRBJ2-3,TRBD2,CASWDREADTQYF,TGTGCCAGCTGGGACCGGGAGGCAGATACGCAGTATTTT
TRBV27,NA,TRBJ2-6,NA,CASSPHSGANVLTF,TGTGCCAGCAGTCCCCACTCTGGGGCCAACGTCCTGACTTTC
TRBV10-2,once,TRBJ2-7,NA,CASSESYEQYF,TGCGCCAGCAGTGAGTCCTACGAGCAGTACTTC
TRBV7-2,NA,TRBJ2-1,NA,CASSSGYNEQFF,TGTGCCAGCAGCTCCGGGTACAATGAGCAGTTCTTC
TRBV10-3,NA,TRBJ2-5,NA,CASSGAQETQYF,TGTGCCAGTTCAGGGGCCCAAGAGACCCAGTACTTC
TRBV4-3,NA,TRBJ1-2,TRBD1,CASSQVRGGGYTF,TGCGCCAGCAGCCAAGTCAGGGGGGGTGGCTACACCTTC
TRBV7-9,once,TRBJ1-6,NA,CASSLEGALLHF,TGTGCCAGCAGCTTAGAAGGGGCCTTGCTCCACTTT
TRBV28,NA,TRBJ2-3,NA,CASSLGLTSTDTQYF,TGTGCCAGCAGTTTGGGCCTTACTAGCACAGATACGCAGTATTTT
TRBV28,NA,TRBJ2-3,NA,CASSLGAGSTDTQYF,TGTGCCAGCAGTTTAGGGGCCGGGAGCACAGATACGCAGTATTTT
TRBV28,NA,TRBJ2-7,TRBD2,CASALEARGGEQYF,TGTGCCAGCGCCCTAGAGGCTCGGGGGGGAGAGCAGTACTTC
TRBV4-3,NA,TRBJ2-7,NA,CASSQDEGHEQYF,TGCGCCAGCAGCCAAGATGAGGGGCACGAGCAGTACTTC
TRBV7-3,NA,TRBJ2-7,NA,CASSLLGTTDYEQYF,TGTGCCAGCAGCTTGTTGGGGACCACTGATTACGAGCAGTACTTC
TRBV19,NA,TRBJ1-1,NA,CASIAGGGGTEAFF,TGTGCCAGCATCGCGGGGGGCGGCGGGACTGAAGCTTTCTTT